This entry lists 25 T cell receptor beta chains sequenced from one sample in a study of blood T cell repertoires in COVID-19. Here immunoSEQ multiplex PCR was the method, and the copy in TCRdb shows in-frame clones only, minus some. Of 310,000 or so clones detected, approximately 90% appear once; the ten largest clones hold around 9%. The sample consisted of PBMCs or T cells enriched from blood (not recorded which). Receptors were obtained from a woman younger than 30 who had recovered from COVID-19.

The CDR3 reads CASSDRGYNSPLHF. CDR3 sequence (DNA): TGTGCCAGCAGTGACAGGGGCTATAATTCACCCCTCCACTTT. This chain links TRBV2 with TRBJ1-6; perhaps TRBD1 as D (6 bases). CDR1 and CDR2 from the germline V gene are SNHLY and FYNNEI. V was pared by 3 bases and J by 3 bases, with 6 bases between. The CDR3 consists of 14 residues.

This chain links TRBV27 with TRBJ1-4; D may be TRBD1 (6 bases). Germline loops: CDR1 MNHEY, CDR2 SMNVEV (reference sequence). CDR3 length equals 16 residues. The ends were cut back, 1 base at V and 8 bases at J, with 17 bases in the middle. The CDR3 sequence: CASSLWGPPRWEKLFF. CDR3 bases: TGTGCCAGCAGTTTATGGGGGCCGCCAAGATGGGAAAAACTGTTTTTT.

V gene TRBV3-1 (or the pseudogene TRBV3-2) combines with J gene TRBJ2-1, with 14 bases identical to TRBD2. Per the germline V gene, CDR1 is LGHDT and CDR2 is YNNKEL (reference sequence). Trimming removed 4 bases from V and 3 bases from J; junction bases left unmatched: 5. This CDR3 has 17 residues. The CDR3 region has the DNA TGTGCCAGCAGCCCTCGACTAGCGGGGGGGAACTACAATGAGCAGTTCTTC. This encodes CASSPRLAGGNYNEQFF.

The chain employs TRBV9 and TRBJ1-1, with D possibly TRBD1 on 6 matching bases. Trimming stripped 3 bases from V and 6 bases from J, with 18 bases between. CDR3 length: 15 amino acids. The germline V gene encodes CDR1 SGDLS and CDR2 YYNGEE. Written as DNA, the CDR3 is TGTGCCAGCAGCGCCCTACAGGGAAGAGGGGCTGAAGCTTTCTTT. This encodes CASSALQGRGAEAFF.

CDR3 sequence reads: CASSMTGGLEKLFF. For the CDR3, the DNA is TGTGCCAGTAGTATGACAGGGGGACTCGAAAAACTGTTTTTT. J is TRBJ1-4 and V is TRBV19, with TRBD1 matching over 9 bases. V lost 3 bases and J lost 8; bases outside the gene matches: 4. This CDR3 spans 14 amino acids. Germline V gives CDR1 LNHDA, CDR2 SQIVND (reference sequence).

In this sample, this clone turned up once. CDR3 loop: CASSPSAGESYNEQFF. CDR3 bases: TGTGCCAGCAGTCCCTCTGCGGGAGAGTCCTACAATGAGCAGTTCTTC. The J gene is TRBJ2-1, the V gene TRBV27; 7 bases are shared with TRBD2. The CDR3 covers 16 residues. The J segment lost 1 base and the V segment lost 5 bases, leaving 8 bases of the junction unmatched. Germline V gene lookup returns CDR1 MNHEY and CDR2 SMNVEV (reference sequence).

This clone has a single count. The chain carries TRBV10-3 and TRBJ2-3, with TRBD2 identical over 13 bases. Unmatched junction bases numbered 4, after V lost 6 bases and J lost 4 bases. The CDR3 sequence is 15 residues long. Germline V gene lookup returns CDR1 ENHRY and CDR2 SYGVKD. This CDR3 is CAISRTSGSADTQYF. CDR3 coding DNA: TGTGCCATCAGCAGGACTAGCGGGAGTGCAGATACGCAGTATTTT.

This clone was observed a few times. V gene TRBV27 combines with J gene TRBJ2-7, with 8 bases identical to TRBD1. Per germline, CDR1 MNHEY and CDR2 SMNVEV (reference sequence). Unmatched junction bases numbered 14, after V lost 7 bases and J lost 3 bases. The CDR3 covers 16 residues. CDR3 DNA: TGTGCCAGCATTCCACACCGACAGGGGAGAGGCTACGAGCAGTACTTC. This translates into CASIPHRQGRGYEQYF.

CDR3 amino acids: CASSLTGSSYNEQFF. Here the CDR3 DNA reads TGTGCCAGCAGCCTGACAGGGAGCTCCTACAATGAGCAGTTCTTC. The chain uses TRBV11-1 and TRBJ2-1; TRBD1 matches 7 bases. V was clipped by 5 bases and J by 0 bases; unmatched bases: 4. There are 15 residues in the CDR3. The germline CDR1 and CDR2 sequences are SGHAT and FQDESV (reference sequence).

J is TRBJ1-1 and V is TRBV18, with D unresolved. The CDR3 totals 15 residues. The V and J ends lost 6 bases and 0 bases respectively, with 14 bases between them. CDR1 is KGHSH, CDR2 LQKENI, per germline. The CDR3 here is CASSPTAGLNTEAFF. For the CDR3, the DNA is TGTGCCAGCTCTCCCACGGCAGGCTTGAACACTGAAGCTTTCTTT.

CDR3: CASSSGLAAVYEQYF. Written as DNA, the CDR3 is TGTGCCAGCAGCTCCGGACTAGCGGCCGTCTACGAGCAGTACTTC. The gene calls are TRBV7-9 and TRBJ2-7; 10 bases line up with TRBD2. Germline V gene sequence: CDR1 SEHNR, CDR2 FQNEAQ (reference sequence). The length of the CDR3 is 15 residues. With 4 bases clipped from V and 3 bases from J, the junction kept 6 bases outside the gene matches.

This chain uses TRBV4-3 with TRBJ1-6, with D tentatively TRBD1 (6 bases). This CDR3 spans 19 amino acids. CDR1 LGHNA and CDR2 YSLEER come from the germline V gene. With 4 bases removed from V and 5 bases from J, the gap between germline ends came to 24 bases. The CDR3, as DNA: TGCGCCAGCAGCCTGTCCCGACCCTCACCCTGGGACAATAATTCACCCCTCCACTTT. Its protein is CASSLSRPSPWDNNSPLHF.

CDR3: CASSVGGLLQNTEAFF. As DNA, the CDR3 is TGTGCCAGCAGCGTGGGAGGGCTCCTACAGAACACTGAAGCTTTCTTT. The chain recombines TRBV9 with TRBJ1-1; the D is unclear. V was cut by 2 bases and J by 1 base, with 15 bases left in between. There are 16 residues in the CDR3. The germline gives CDR1 SGDLS, CDR2 YYNGEE.

This rearrangement joins TRBV18 to TRBJ2-1; maybe TRBD1 (8 bases). V lost 3 bases and J lost 7, with 25 bases in between. The CDR3 covers 18 residues. The germline CDR1 and CDR2 sequences are KGHSH and LQKENI. CDR3 coding DNA: TGTGCCAGCTCACCGGGGGAGGGAGGTGACAGGGGCCGGAATGAGCAGTTCTTC. Translated: CASSPGEGGDRGRNEQFF. The full variable domain, completed using reference TRBV18 and TRBJ2-1, is NAGVMQNPRHLVRRRGQEARLRCSPMKGHSHVYWYRQLPEEGLKFMVYLQKENIIDESGMPKERFSAEFPKEGPSILRIQQVVRGDSAAYFCASSPGEGGDRGRNEQFFGPGTRLTVL.

This chain uses TRBV27 with TRBJ1-1, with TRBD1 matching over 8 bases. The CDR3 runs 14 residues. Losses at the gene ends were 5 bases for V and 5 bases for J; bases not matched to a gene: 7. Germline CDR1 and CDR2: MNHEY and SMNVEV (reference sequence). For the CDR3, the DNA is TGTGCCAGCAGTCCTCGGACAGGGAGGACTGAAGCTTTCTTT. Encoded protein: CASSPRTGRTEAFF.

This chain connects TRBV12-3 or TRBV12-4 to TRBJ1-2, with TRBD1 as a possible D gene (6 bases). V was trimmed by 7 bases and J by 8 bases, leaving 17 bases between them. CDR3 size: 13 residues. This CDR3 reads CASTPTGGQGYTF. CDR3 DNA sequence: TGTGCCAGCACCCCCACCGGGGGGCAAGGCTACACCTTC.

The V gene is TRBV15, the J gene TRBJ1-1, with D uncertain. V was shortened by 4 bases and J by 4 bases, with 10 bases between the two germline ends. The CDR3 runs to 13 residues. Germline loops: CDR1 LNHNV, CDR2 YYDKDF (reference sequence). The CDR3 coding sequence is TGTGCCACCAGCAACTTCCGGGGCACTGAAGCTTTCTTT. This encodes CATSNFRGTEAFF.

This clone was counted between two and nine times. The rearrangement joins TRBV5-8 to TRBJ1-6, with D unresolved. Trimming left V 4 bases short and J 7 bases short, with 9 bases between. This CDR3 contains 13 residues. The germline V gene has CDR1 SGHTS and CDR2 YDEGEE. CDR3: CASSARGNSPLHF. CDR3 in DNA: TGTGCCAGCAGCGCCCGGGGAAATTCACCCCTCCACTTT. The full variable domain, its missing parts supplied by reference TRBV5-8 and TRBJ1-6, is EAGVTQSPTHLIKTRGQQATLRCSPISGHTSVYWYQQALGLGLQFLLWYDEGEERNRGNFPPRFSGRQFPNYSSELNVNALELEDSALYLCASSARGNSPLHFGNGTRLTVT.

This chain uses TRBV4-2 with TRBJ2-7, with D tentatively TRBD2 (7 bases). Deletions cut 0 bases from V and 2 bases from J, with 17 bases between. CDR3 length equals 17 residues. Looked up from germline, CDR1 is LGHNA and CDR2 is YNFKEQ. This chain's CDR3 is CASSQEGGGRGPYEQYF. CDR3 sequence (DNA): TGTGCCAGCAGCCAAGAGGGGGGGGGCCGGGGGCCCTACGAGCAGTACTTC.

The chain couples TRBV5-1 to TRBJ2-7; D perhaps matches TRBD2 (6 bases). The V gene lost 0 bases and the J gene lost 5 bases, with 15 bases spanning the gap. This CDR3 contains 15 residues. The germline gives CDR1 SGHRS, CDR2 YFSETQ. The chain's CDR3 is CASSLDGGSFDEQYF. CDR3 DNA sequence: TGCGCCAGCAGCTTGGACGGGGGAAGTTTTGACGAGCAGTACTTC.

The chain links TRBV6-2 or TRBV6-3 to TRBJ2-3; possible D gene TRBD2, 6 bases. Germline V gene sequence: CDR1 MNHEY, CDR2 SVGEGT. The CDR3 runs 15 residues. V was cut by 2 bases and J by 5 bases, with 14 bases left in between. The CDR3 sequence: CASSYVAEAGDTQYF. In nucleotides, the CDR3 is TGTGCCAGCAGTTACGTAGCGGAGGCGGGAGATACGCAGTATTTT.

A single count supports this clone. V usage is TRBV9 and J usage is TRBJ1-2, with 9 bases that match TRBD1. The V and J ends lost 4 bases and 0 bases, in that order; junction bases with no gene match: 10. Germline CDR1 is SGDLS and CDR2 is YYNGEE. The CDR3 has 17 residues. The CDR3 reads CASSLSDRGGANYGYTF. CDR3 nucleotide sequence: TGTGCCAGCAGCCTAAGCGACAGGGGGGGAGCTAACTATGGCTACACCTTC.

This clone has just one count. The chain combines TRBV20-1 with TRBJ1-5, with D unclear. Germline CDR1 reads DFQATT; CDR2 reads SNEGSKA (reference sequence). This CDR3 has 14 amino acids. V was cut by 3 bases and J by 1 base, with 10 bases left in between. This CDR3 is CSASPRVSNQPQHF. DNA of the CDR3: TGCAGTGCTAGTCCCCGGGTCAGCAATCAGCCCCAGCATTTT.

The rearrangement joins TRBV5-4 to TRBJ1-2, with a tentative D call TRBD1 (6 bases). Germline assignment: CDR1 SGHNT and CDR2 YYREEE (reference sequence). The CDR3 has 15 amino acids. Trimming stripped 1 base from V and 2 bases from J, with 12 bases between. CDR3 amino acids: CASSLRSTGNYGYTF. The CDR3 DNA is TGTGCCAGCAGCTTGAGGTCAACAGGGAACTATGGCTACACCTTC.

This sequence joins TRBV7-2 and TRBJ1-1, with a tentative D call TRBD1 (6 bases). Germline CDR1 is SGHTA and CDR2 is FQGNSA. Trimming pared 1 base from V and 10 bases from J, leaving 13 bases between. The CDR3 totals 13 residues. CDR3 DNA: TGTGCCAGCAGCTTAGGACAGGATATTGGAGCTTTCTTT. Protein: CASSLGQDIGAFF.